The 4 T cell receptor beta chains below all came from one sample that was sequenced in a study of yellow fever vaccine responses in identical twins. TCRdb re-derived calls from the RT-PCR reads in MiXCR, one entry per CDR3 protein. The repertoire holds approximately 300 distinct CDR3 sequences, around 80% seen once, with around 15% in the top ten. Here the sequenced sample was T cells from blood (PBMCs), unsorted or a sorted subset (not recorded which), taken before or after yellow fever vaccination (not recorded which). These receptors all come from a female donor who received the yellow fever vaccine.

In this sample, this clonotype turned up a few times. The chain joins TRBV4-1 to TRBJ1-2; D is unclear. Germline lookup yields CDR1 MGHRA and CDR2 YSYEKL. The CDR3 runs to 16 residues. V lost 0 bases to trimming and J lost 0 bases, with 11 bases between them. CDR3: CASSQESAITNYGYTF. The DNA of the CDR3 is TGCGCCAGCAGCCAAGAATCGGCAATTACTAACTATGGCTACACCTTC.

CDR3 nucleotide sequence: TGTGCCAGCAGTCTTGGACAGGCGAGGATAATGGATGAGCAGTTCTTC. This encodes CASSLGQARIMDEQFF. The chain has TRBV6-1 and TRBJ2-1, with 7 bases fitting TRBD1. V shed 5 bases, J shed 8 bases, and the junction held 15 bases outside the gene matches. This CDR3 spans 16 amino acids. CDR1 and CDR2 (germline): MNHNS, SASEGT.

In regard to this clonotype: One junction end disagrees with the germline gene, perhaps due to a read error. The J gene is TRBJ2-1, the V gene TRBV7-7, with a tentative D call TRBD1 (6 bases). CDR1 is SSHAT, CDR2 FNYEAQ, per germline (reference sequence). This CDR3 is built from 13 residues. This chain's CDR3 is CASSSQGTNEQFF. CDR3 nucleotide sequence: TGTGCTAGCAGCTCACAGGGAACCAATGAGCAGTTCTTC.

The genes are TRBV30 and TRBJ2-4, with D unclear. The V gene's germline CDR1 is GTSNPN and CDR2 SVGIG (reference sequence). The CDR3 totals 12 residues. V lost 5 bases and J 2 bases, leaving 7 bases between the germline ends. CDR3: CAWGVSKNIQYF. DNA of the CDR3: TGTGCCTGGGGGGTATCCAAAAACATTCAGTACTTC.